A selection of T cell receptor beta chains follows, all from one sample in a study of blood T cell repertoires in COVID-19. Measured with immunoSEQ multiplex PCR; TCRdb has only the in-frame clones, and not every one. The sample holds roughly 130,000 clones, roughly nine tenths seen once. The sample consisted of peripheral blood. Receptors originate from a man between 45 and 60 years old with active COVID-19. CDR3s leave out the opening cysteine and the closing phenylalanine or tryptophan.

v_call: TRBV6-5
cdr3_length: 14
cdr3_aa: ASSYDTGQVNEKLF

v_call: TRBV10-3
cdr3_length: 13
cdr3_aa: AISESLLGDYGYT

v_call: TRBV20-1
cdr3_length: 8
cdr3_aa: SGRRGIAF

v_call: TRBV18
cdr3_length: 14
cdr3_aa: ASSDPGLAGADTQY

v_call: TRBV12-5
cdr3_length: 12
cdr3_aa: ASGLGLAADTQY

v_call: TRBV19
cdr3_length: 13
cdr3_aa: ASSGAGGPLNEQF

v_call: TRBV25-1
cdr3_length: 12
cdr3_aa: ASTPGVGDSPLH

v_call: TRBV6-5
cdr3_length: 13
cdr3_aa: ASSSPGHNTGELF

v_call: TRBV27
cdr3_length: 13
cdr3_aa: ASSLSGRPYNEQF

v_call: TRBV4-1
cdr3_length: 12
cdr3_aa: ASSQEQGWTEAF

v_call: TRBV4-1
cdr3_length: 15
cdr3_aa: ASSQDWRGLMNTEAF

v_call: TRBV20-1
cdr3_length: 9
cdr3_aa: SARGGESQY

v_call: TRBV7-6
cdr3_length: 12
cdr3_aa: ASSLAQGTNEQF

v_call: TRBV15
cdr3_length: 12
cdr3_aa: ATSTRQGRSPLH

v_call: TRBV11-2
cdr3_length: 14
cdr3_aa: ASSSPGQGRRNEQF

v_call: TRBV14
cdr3_length: 13
cdr3_aa: ASSHLAGVADTQY

v_call: TRBV27
cdr3_length: 6
cdr3_aa: ASKVGG

v_call: TRBV29-1
cdr3_length: 14
cdr3_aa: SVLTGGSFFHYGYT

v_call: TRBV5-1
cdr3_length: 14
cdr3_aa: ASSLAQGAIGNEQF

v_call: TRBV7-2
cdr3_length: 14
cdr3_aa: ASSTGTSGGVDEQF

v_call: TRBV9
cdr3_length: 12
cdr3_aa: ASSYGTESYGYT

v_call: TRBV9
cdr3_length: 16
cdr3_aa: ASSEGTSGSIMGETQY

v_call: TRBV27
cdr3_length: 12
cdr3_aa: ASSPLTSANEQF

v_call: TRBV19
cdr3_length: 10
cdr3_aa: ASSLGGQPQH

v_call: TRBV19
cdr3_length: 14
cdr3_aa: ASSIGLALSTDTQY

v_call: TRBV7-8
cdr3_length: 17
cdr3_aa: ASSSRWSGVMSSYNEQF

v_call: TRBV5-4
cdr3_length: 13
cdr3_aa: ASNDRGRGLSGYT

v_call: TRBV7-9
cdr3_length: 11
cdr3_aa: ASATGNFDTIY

v_call: TRBV7-9
cdr3_length: 13
cdr3_aa: ASSETGGVSNEQF

v_call: TRBV9
cdr3_length: 11
cdr3_aa: ASSRTGDSPLH